This T cell receptor beta chain was observed in a study of beta chain features in type 1 diabetes. Study as a whole: Examination of sorted cells across all samples involved around 99 million cells.

Sorting of CD4+ naive, central memory, regulatory and stem cell-like memory cells was performed via CD45RO/CCR7/CD25/CD127/CD95/CD27. Overall study results and limits: Within the patient group, naive, central memory and Treg TCRB repertoires appeared more similar to each other than within healthy donors. Reduced insertions and increased deletions marked VDJ junctions in type 1 diabetes patients.

Sequencing targeted expressed TCRB transcripts, as all isolated RNA had been reverse transcribed. The protocol was immunoSEQ multiplex PCR, while the TCRdb copy is restricted to in-frame clones and leaves out a portion. The data hold 400,000 to 550,000 clones, with approximately 10% observed a single time. This CDR3 comprises 10 residues. The V gene's germline CDR1 is DFQATT and CDR2 SNEGSKA (reference sequence). Trimming left V 1 base short and J 8 bases short, with 5 bases between. This clone was recorded a few times. The antigen remains undetermined. This TCR was sampled from a woman between 18 and 29 years old in good health. This chain connects TRBV20-1 to TRBJ1-1, with a possible D match to TRBD1 (5 bases). The sample consisted of naive CD4+ T cells from blood. The CDR3 sequence: CSARGGEAFF. In nucleotides, the CDR3 is TGCAGTGCTAGAGGGGGGGAAGCTTTCTTT.